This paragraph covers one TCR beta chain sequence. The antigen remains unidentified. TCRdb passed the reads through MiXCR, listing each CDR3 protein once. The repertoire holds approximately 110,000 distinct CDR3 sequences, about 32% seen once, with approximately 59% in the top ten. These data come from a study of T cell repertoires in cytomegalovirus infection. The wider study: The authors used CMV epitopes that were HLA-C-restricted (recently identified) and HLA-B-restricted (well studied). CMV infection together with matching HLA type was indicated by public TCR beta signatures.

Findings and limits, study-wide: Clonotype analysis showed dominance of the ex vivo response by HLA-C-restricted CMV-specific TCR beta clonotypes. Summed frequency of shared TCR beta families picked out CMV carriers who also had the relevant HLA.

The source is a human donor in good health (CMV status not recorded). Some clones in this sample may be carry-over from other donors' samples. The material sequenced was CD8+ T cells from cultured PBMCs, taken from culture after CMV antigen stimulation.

The CDR3 coding sequence is TGTGCCAGCAGTTACCAGGGAGCATACGAGCAGTACTTC. This gives the protein CASSYQGAYEQYF. V gene TRBV6-6 combines with J gene TRBJ2-7; perhaps D is TRBD1 or TRBD2 (5 bases each). The CDR3 spans 13 residues. CDR1 and CDR2 (germline): MNHNY, SVGAGI (reference sequence). V lost 2 bases and J 4 bases, leaving 9 bases between the germline ends.